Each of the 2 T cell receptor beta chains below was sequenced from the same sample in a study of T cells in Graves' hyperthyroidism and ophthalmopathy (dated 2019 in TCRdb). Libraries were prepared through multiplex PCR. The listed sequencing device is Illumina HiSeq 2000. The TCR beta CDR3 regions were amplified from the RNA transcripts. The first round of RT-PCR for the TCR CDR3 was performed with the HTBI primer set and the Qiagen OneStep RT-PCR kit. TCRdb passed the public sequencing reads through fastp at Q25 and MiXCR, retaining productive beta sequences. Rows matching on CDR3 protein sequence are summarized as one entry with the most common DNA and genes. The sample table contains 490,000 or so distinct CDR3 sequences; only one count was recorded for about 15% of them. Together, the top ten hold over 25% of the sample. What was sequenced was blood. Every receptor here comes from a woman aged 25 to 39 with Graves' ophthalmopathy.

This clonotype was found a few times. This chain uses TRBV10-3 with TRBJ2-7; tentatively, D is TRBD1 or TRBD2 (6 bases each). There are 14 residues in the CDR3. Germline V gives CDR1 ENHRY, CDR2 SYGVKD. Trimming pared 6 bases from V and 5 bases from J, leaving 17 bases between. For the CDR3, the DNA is TGTGCCATCAGACCCACGACAGGAGGGAACGAGCAGTACTTC. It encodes CAIRPTTGGNEQYF.

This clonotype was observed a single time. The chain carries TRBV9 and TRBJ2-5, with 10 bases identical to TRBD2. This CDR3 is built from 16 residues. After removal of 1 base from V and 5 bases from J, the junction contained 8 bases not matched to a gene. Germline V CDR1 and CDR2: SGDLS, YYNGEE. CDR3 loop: CASSVSSGRGLETQYF. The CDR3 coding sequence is TGTGCCAGCAGCGTATCCAGCGGGAGGGGATTGGAGACCCAGTACTTC.